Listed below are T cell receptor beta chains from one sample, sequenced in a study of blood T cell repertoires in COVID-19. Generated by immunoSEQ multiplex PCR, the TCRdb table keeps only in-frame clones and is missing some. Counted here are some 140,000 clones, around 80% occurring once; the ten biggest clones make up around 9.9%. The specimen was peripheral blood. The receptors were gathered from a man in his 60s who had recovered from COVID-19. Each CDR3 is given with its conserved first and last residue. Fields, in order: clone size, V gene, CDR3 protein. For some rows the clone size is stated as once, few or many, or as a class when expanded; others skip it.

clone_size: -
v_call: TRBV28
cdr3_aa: CASSTDGGANTKAFF

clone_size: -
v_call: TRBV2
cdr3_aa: CASTQGGSQPQHF

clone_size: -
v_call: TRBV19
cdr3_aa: CASSIPGQLYGYTF

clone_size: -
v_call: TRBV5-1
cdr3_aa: CASSSPSGRVNEQYF

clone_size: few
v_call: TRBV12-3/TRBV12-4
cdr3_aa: CASSLYSGNTIYF

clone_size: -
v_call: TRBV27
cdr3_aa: CASTPRGGDTGELFF

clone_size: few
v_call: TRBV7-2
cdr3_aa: CASSWTGQGNQPQHF

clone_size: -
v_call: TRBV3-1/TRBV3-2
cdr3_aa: CASSQGDVGQGFKAFF

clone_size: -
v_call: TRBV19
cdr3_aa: CASSPSRDRGEKLFF

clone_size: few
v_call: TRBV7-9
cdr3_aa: CASAPDSYNSPLHF

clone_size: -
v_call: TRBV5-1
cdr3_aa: CASAPGQTNTGELFF